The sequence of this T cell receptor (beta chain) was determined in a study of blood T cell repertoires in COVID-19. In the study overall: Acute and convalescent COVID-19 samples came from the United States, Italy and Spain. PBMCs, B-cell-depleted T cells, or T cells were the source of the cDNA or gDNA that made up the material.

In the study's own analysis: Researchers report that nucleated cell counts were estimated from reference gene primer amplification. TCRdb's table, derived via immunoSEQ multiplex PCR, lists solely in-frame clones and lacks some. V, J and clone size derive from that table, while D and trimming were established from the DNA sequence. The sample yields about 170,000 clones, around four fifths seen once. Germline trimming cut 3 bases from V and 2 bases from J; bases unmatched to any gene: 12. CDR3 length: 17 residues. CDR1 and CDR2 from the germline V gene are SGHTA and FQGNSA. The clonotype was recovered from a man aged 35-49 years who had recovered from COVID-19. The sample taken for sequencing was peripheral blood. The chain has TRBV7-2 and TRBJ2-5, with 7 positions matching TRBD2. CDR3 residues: CASSFNVVAGFQETQYF. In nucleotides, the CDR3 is TGTGCCAGCAGCTTCAATGTGGTAGCGGGCTTTCAAGAGACCCAGTACTTC.